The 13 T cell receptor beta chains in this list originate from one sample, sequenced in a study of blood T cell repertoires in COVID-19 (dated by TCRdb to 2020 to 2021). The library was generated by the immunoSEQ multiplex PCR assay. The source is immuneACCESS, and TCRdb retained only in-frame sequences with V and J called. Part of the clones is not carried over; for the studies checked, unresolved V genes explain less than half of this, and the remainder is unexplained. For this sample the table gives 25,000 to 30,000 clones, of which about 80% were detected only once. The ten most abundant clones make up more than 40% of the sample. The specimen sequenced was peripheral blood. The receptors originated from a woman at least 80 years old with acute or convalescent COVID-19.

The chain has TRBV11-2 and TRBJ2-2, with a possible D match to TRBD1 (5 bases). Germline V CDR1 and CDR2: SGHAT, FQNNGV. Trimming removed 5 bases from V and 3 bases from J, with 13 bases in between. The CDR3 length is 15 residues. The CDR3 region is CASSTLTAYTGELFF. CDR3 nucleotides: TGTGCCAGCAGCACCTTGACAGCCTACACCGGGGAGCTGTTTTTT.

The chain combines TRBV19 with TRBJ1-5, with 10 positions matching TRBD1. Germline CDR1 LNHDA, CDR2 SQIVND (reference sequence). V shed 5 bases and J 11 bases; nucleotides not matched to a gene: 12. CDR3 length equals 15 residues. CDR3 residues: CASSPGDRGSEAQHF. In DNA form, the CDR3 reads TGTGCCAGTAGTCCCGGGGACAGGGGTTCGGAGGCCCAGCATTTT.

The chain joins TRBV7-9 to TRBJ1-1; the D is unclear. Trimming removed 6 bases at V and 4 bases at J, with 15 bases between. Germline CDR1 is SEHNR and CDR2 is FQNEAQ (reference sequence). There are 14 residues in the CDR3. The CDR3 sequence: CASSPFIPGTEAFF. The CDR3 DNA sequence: TGTGCCAGCAGTCCCTTTATCCCGGGCACTGAAGCTTTCTTT.

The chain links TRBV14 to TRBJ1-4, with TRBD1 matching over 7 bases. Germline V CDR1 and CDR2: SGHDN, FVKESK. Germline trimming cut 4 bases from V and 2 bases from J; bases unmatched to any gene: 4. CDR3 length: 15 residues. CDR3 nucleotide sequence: TGTGCCAGCAGCCCGAGGGGGCTGACTAATGAAAAACTGTTTTTT. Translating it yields CASSPRGLTNEKLFF.

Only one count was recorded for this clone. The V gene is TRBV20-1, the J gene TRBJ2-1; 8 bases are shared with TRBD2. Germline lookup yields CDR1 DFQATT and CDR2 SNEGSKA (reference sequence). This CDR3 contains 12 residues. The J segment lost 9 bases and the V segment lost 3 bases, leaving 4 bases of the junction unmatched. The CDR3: CSASASGREQFF. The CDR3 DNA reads TGCAGTGCTAGTGCTAGCGGGCGTGAGCAGTTCTTC.

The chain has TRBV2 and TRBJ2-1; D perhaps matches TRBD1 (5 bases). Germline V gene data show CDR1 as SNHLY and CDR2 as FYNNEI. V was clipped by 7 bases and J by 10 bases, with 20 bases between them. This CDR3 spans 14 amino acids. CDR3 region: CASIADTLIREQFF. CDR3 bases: TGTGCCAGCATCGCGGACACGCTAATAAGAGAGCAGTTCTTC.

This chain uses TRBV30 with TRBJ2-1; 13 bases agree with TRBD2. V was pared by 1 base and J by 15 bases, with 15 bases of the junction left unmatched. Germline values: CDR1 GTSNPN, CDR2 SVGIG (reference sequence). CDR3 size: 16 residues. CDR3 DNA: TGTGCCTGGAGTGCCGGGACTAGCGGGACGTCGGGGTATCCGTTCTTC. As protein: CAWSAGTSGTSGYPFF.

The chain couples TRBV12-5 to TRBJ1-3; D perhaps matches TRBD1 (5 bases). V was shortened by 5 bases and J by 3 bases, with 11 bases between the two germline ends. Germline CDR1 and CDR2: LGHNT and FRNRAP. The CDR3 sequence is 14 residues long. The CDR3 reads CASGGGTFGNTIYF. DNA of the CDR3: TGTGCTAGTGGTGGCGGGACTTTTGGAAACACCATATATTTT.

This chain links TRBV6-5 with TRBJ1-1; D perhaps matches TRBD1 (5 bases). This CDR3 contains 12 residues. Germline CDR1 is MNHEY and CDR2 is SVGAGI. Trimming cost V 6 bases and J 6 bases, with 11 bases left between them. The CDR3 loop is CASSRSGSEAFF. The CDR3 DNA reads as TGTGCCAGCAGCCGATCAGGGTCTGAAGCTTTCTTT.

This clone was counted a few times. CDR3 sequence: CASSPTQRNTEAFF. The CDR3 region has the DNA TGTGCCAGCAGTCCAACACAGAGGAACACTGAAGCTTTCTTT. The V gene is TRBV27, the J gene TRBJ1-1; D is uncertain. Trimming took 5 bases from V and 1 from J, leaving 11 bases between them. The CDR3 consists of 14 residues. Germline V gene lookup returns CDR1 MNHEY and CDR2 SMNVEV (reference sequence).

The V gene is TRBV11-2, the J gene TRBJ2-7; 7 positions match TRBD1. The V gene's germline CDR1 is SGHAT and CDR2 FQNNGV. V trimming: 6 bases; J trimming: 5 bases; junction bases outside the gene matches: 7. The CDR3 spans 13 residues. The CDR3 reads CASRDTGVNEQYF. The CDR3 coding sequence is TGTGCCAGCAGGGACACAGGGGTCAACGAGCAGTACTTC.

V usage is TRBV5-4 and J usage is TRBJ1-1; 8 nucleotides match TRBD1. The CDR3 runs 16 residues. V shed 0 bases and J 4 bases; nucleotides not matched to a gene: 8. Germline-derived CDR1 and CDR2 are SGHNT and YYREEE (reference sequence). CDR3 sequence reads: CASSLAAAGGFTEAFF. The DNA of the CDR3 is TGTGCCAGCAGCTTGGCCGCGGCAGGGGGCTTCACTGAAGCTTTCTTT. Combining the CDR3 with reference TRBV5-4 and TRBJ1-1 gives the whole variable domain ETGVTQSPTHLIKTRGQQVTLRCSSQSGHNTVSWYQQALGQGPQFIFQYYREEENGRGNFPPRFSGLQFPNYSSELNVNALELDDSALYLCASSLAAAGGFTEAFFGQGTRLTVV.

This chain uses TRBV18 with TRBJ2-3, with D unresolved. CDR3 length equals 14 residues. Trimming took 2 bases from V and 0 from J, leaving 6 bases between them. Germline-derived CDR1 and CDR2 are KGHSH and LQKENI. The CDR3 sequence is CASSPDTSTDTQYF. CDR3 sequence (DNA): TGTGCCAGCTCACCAGATACTAGCACAGATACGCAGTATTTT. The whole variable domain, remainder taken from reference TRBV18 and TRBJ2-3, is NAGVMQNPRHLVRRRGQEARLRCSPMKGHSHVYWYRQLPEEGLKFMVYLQKENIIDESGMPKERFSAEFPKEGPSILRIQQVVRGDSAAYFCASSPDTSTDTQYFGPGTRLTVL.